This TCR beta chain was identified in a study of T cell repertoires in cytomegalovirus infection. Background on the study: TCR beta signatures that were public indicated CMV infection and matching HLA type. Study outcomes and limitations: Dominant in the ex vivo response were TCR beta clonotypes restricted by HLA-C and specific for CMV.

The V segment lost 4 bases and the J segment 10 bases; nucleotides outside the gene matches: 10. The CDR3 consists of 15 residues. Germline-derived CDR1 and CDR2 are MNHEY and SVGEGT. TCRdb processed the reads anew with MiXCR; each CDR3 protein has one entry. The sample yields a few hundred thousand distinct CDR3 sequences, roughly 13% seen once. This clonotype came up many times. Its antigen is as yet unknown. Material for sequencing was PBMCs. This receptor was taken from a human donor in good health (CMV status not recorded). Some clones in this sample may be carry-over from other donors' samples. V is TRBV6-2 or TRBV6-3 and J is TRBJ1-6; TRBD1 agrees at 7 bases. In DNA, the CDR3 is TGTGCCAGCAGTTCGACAGGGCCGGGCGGCTCACCCCTCCACTTT. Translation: CASSSTGPGGSPLHF.